Presented here are 21 T cell receptor beta chains from one specimen sequenced in a study of T cells expressing NK-cell markers (dated by TCRdb to 2020 to 2022). Library preparation used 5' RACE. The instrument given in TCRdb is Illumina HiSeq 2000. After TCRdb reprocessed the reads, each CDR3 protein sequence was kept as one row, without DNA. The table of this sample itemizes 140,000 to 150,000 distinct CDR3 sequences. Around 10% of the sample is taken by the ten largest. Sequenced: blood T cells: a sorted CD56 or NKG2C T cell subset, CD4+ or CD8+ T cells, or bulk PBMC T cells (not recorded which). Source of these receptors: a man aged 18 to 30 in good health. Donor details come from another sample of the same person, matched by shared clones.

CDR3 amino acids: CASSIIGTSGSYNEQFF. The rearrangement uses TRBV19 and TRBJ2-1; the D gene TCRdb calls, TRBD2, cannot be checked with no DNA. The germline gives CDR1 LNHDA, CDR2 SQIVND (reference sequence). The CDR3 extends over 17 amino acids.

This chain uses TRBV6-5 with TRBJ1-4; absent DNA, TCRdb's TRBD1 call cannot be checked. The CDR3 covers 16 residues. Per the germline V gene, CDR1 is MNHEY and CDR2 is SVGAGI. Here the CDR3 reads CASSYRAEGAGEKLFF.

The chain recombines TRBV3-1 with TRBJ2-1. The CDR3 totals 15 residues. Looked up from germline, CDR1 is LGHDT and CDR2 is YNNKEL (reference sequence). The CDR3 reads CASSQDIGPINEQFF.

The chain couples TRBV4-2 to TRBJ2-1. Looked up from germline, CDR1 is LGHNA and CDR2 is YNFKEQ. The CDR3 runs to 17 residues. The CDR3 sequence is CASSQDLFSKGLNEQFF.

This rearrangement joins TRBV10-2 to TRBJ2-2. Germline lookup yields CDR1 WSHSY and CDR2 SAAADI. The CDR3 totals 11 residues. CDR3: CASGQNGELFF.

The chain joins TRBV5-1 to TRBJ2-7. The CDR3 sequence is 14 residues long. Germline V gene lookup returns CDR1 SGHRS and CDR2 YFSETQ. The CDR3 sequence: CASSFRGSSYEQYF.

This chain links TRBV6-2 or TRBV6-3 with TRBJ2-7. Germline lookup yields CDR1 MNHEY and CDR2 SVGEGT. This CDR3 contains 12 residues. The CDR3 loop reads CASSKLGDEQYF.

The chain recombines TRBV4-1 with TRBJ1-1; TCRdb indicates TRBD1, and absent DNA this call remains unverified. Germline lookup yields CDR1 MGHRA and CDR2 YSYEKL. The CDR3 sequence is 15 residues long. The CDR3 spells CASSQAATGVTEAFF.

The rearrangement links TRBV7-6 to TRBJ2-3; the D gene TCRdb calls, TRBD2, cannot be checked with no DNA. CDR3 length: 16 amino acids. Germline V gene sequence: CDR1 SGHVS, CDR2 FNYEAQ. The chain's CDR3 is CASSLVASGTIDTQYF.

This rearrangement joins TRBV6-2 or TRBV6-3 to TRBJ2-7; without DNA, the TCRdb call of TRBD1 cannot be checked. The V gene's germline CDR1 is MNHEY and CDR2 SVGEGT. CDR3 length equals 14 residues. The CDR3: CASRRVPSSYEQYF.

V usage is TRBV6-1 and J usage is TRBJ2-3; TCRdb's D call, TRBD2, is unchecked because there is no DNA. This CDR3 contains 16 residues. Germline V gene lookup returns CDR1 MNHNS and CDR2 SASEGT. CDR3 residues: CASGSLAEPSTDTQYF.

CDR3: CASSYSERRAYEQYF. J is TRBJ2-7 and V is TRBV6-5; TCRdb's D call, TRBD2, is unchecked because there is no DNA. Germline V gene lookup returns CDR1 MNHEY and CDR2 SVGAGI. The CDR3 runs 15 residues.

This chain joins TRBV7-6 and TRBJ2-2; checking the TCRdb D call of TRBD1 is not possible without DNA. CDR1 is SGHVS and CDR2 is FNYEAQ in the germline V gene. The CDR3 consists of 16 residues. This CDR3 reads CASSLVLGGNTGELFF.

This CDR3 reads CASRGLSLENEQFF. The chain carries TRBV27 and TRBJ2-1; absent DNA, TCRdb's TRBD2 call cannot be checked. The V gene's germline CDR1 is MNHEY and CDR2 SMNVEV (reference sequence). CDR3 length: 14 amino acids.

The chain employs TRBV3-1 and TRBJ2-1. The CDR3 length is 13 residues. From germline, CDR1 is LGHDT and CDR2 YNNKEL (reference sequence). CDR3: CASSPPLLNEQFF.

V gene TRBV5-6 combines with J gene TRBJ2-1; TCRdb designates TRBD2, a call that cannot be tested without DNA. The CDR3 is made up of 16 amino acids. CDR1 and CDR2 (germline): SGHDT, YYEEEE. The chain's CDR3 is CASSLALAVISNEQFF.

V gene TRBV6-5 combines with J gene TRBJ1-1. CDR1 and CDR2 from the germline V gene are MNHEY and SVGAGI. This CDR3 is 13 amino acids long. CDR3 sequence: CASSYSSDTEAFF.

The chain recombines TRBV14 with TRBJ2-3; TCRdb's D call of TRBD2 is untestable without DNA. The length of the CDR3 is 16 residues. The germline V gene has CDR1 SGHDN and CDR2 FVKESK. The CDR3 region is CASSQRLAESTDTQYF. The whole variable domain, filled in from reference TRBV14 and TRBJ2-3, reads EAGVTQFPSHSVIEKGQTVTLRCDPISGHDNLYWYRRVMGKEIKFLLHFVKESKQDESGMPNNRFLAERTGGTYSTLKVQPAELEDSGVYFCASSQRLAESTDTQYFGPGTRLTVL.

The chain couples TRBV5-5 to TRBJ2-1; TCRdb names TRBD2, which stays unverified in the absence of DNA. CDR1 and CDR2 from the germline V gene are SGHKS and YYEKEE (reference sequence). The CDR3 is made up of 16 amino acids. CDR3 sequence reads: CASSLTLAGSYNEQFF.

V gene TRBV4-1 combines with J gene TRBJ1-1. Per the germline V gene, CDR1 is MGHRA and CDR2 is YSYEKL. The CDR3 totals 15 residues. CDR3 in amino acids: CASSYRVSMNTEAFF.

The rearrangement uses TRBV7-9 and TRBJ2-1; the D gene TCRdb calls, TRBD1, cannot be checked with no DNA. CDR3 size: 12 residues. From germline, CDR1 is SEHNR and CDR2 FQNEAQ (reference sequence). The CDR3 spells CASRRGTNEQFF.